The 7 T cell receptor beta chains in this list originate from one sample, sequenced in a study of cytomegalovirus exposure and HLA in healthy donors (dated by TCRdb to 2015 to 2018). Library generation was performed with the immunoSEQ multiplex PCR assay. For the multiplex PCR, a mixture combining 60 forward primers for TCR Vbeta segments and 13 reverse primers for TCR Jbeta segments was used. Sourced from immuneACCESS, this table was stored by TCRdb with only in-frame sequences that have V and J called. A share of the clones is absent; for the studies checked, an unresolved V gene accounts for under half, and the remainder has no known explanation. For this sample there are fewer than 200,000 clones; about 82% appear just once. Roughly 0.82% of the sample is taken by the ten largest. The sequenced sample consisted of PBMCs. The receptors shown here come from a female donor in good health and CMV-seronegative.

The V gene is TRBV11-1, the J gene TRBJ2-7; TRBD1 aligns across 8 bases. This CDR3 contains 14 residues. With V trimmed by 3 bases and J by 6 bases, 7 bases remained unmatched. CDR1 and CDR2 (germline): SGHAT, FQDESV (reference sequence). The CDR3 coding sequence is TGTGCCAGCAGCTTTCAAGACAGGGGCGCCGAGCAGTACTTC. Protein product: CASSFQDRGAEQYF.

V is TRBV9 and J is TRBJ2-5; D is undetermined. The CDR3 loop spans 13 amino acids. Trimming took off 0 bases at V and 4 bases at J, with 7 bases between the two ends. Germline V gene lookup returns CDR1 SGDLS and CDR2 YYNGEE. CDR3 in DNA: TGTGCCAGCAGCGTAGATAGTCTAGAGACCCAGTACTTC. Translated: CASSVDSLETQYF.

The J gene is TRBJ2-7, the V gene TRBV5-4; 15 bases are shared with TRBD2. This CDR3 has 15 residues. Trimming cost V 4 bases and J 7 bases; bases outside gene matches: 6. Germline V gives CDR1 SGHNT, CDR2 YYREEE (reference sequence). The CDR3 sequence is CASSPSGLAGGEQYF. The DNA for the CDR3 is TGTGCCAGCAGCCCGTCGGGACTAGCGGGGGGAGAGCAGTACTTC.

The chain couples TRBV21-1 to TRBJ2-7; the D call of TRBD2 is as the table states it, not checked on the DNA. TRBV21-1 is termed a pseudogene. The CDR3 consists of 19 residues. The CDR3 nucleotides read TGTGCCAGCAGCAACCAACTCCGACTAGCGGGGGGGCCGGCCTACGAGCAGTACTTC. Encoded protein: CASSNQLRLAGGPAYEQYF.

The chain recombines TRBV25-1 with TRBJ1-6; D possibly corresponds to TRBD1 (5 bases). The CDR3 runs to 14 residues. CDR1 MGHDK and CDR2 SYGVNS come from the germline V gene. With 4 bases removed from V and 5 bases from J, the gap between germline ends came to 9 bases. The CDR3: CASSGGLDNSPLHF. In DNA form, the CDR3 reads TGTGCCAGCAGTGGGGGACTGGATAATTCACCCCTCCACTTT.

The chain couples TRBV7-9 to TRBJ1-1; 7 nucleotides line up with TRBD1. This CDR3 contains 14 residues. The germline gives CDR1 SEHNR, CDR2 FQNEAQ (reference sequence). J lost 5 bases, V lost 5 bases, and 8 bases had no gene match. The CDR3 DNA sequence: TGTGCCAGCAGCGGTCTACAGGGGATGACTGAAGCTTTCTTT. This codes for CASSGLQGMTEAFF.

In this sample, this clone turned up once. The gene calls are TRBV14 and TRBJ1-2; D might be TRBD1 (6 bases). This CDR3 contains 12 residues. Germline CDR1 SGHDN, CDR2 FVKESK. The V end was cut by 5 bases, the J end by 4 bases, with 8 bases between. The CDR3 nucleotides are TGTGCCAGCAGCGAGGACAGCTATGGCTACACCTTC. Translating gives CASSEDSYGYTF. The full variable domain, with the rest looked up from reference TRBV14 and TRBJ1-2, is EAGVTQFPSHSVIEKGQTVTLRCDPISGHDNLYWYRRVMGKEIKFLLHFVKESKQDESGMPNNRFLAERTGGTYSTLKVQPAELEDSGVYFCASSEDSYGYTFGSGTRLTVV.